The clone carrying this T cell receptor beta chain was detected ten times or more. Its antigen is still unknown. The data stem from a study of neurological immune-mediated disorders. Findings and limits, study-wide: Among expanded clones, no CDR3 amino acid sequences were shared across subjects, a pattern suggesting private repertoires in all groups.

TCRdb ran MiXCR on the 5' RACE reads and lists one entry per CDR3 protein. The table includes around 41,000 distinct CDR3 sequences, more than 14% detected once. Germline lookup yields CDR1 SGHRS and CDR2 YFSETQ. CDR3 length: 15 amino acids. Trimming removed 5 bases from V and 0 bases from J, with 9 bases in between. The source of this sequence is a woman aged 60-75 years with HTLV-1-associated myelopathy (HAM/TSP). V is TRBV5-1 and J is TRBJ2-6; D gene unclear. Sequencing input: CD4+ T cells from blood. The CDR3 sequence is CASRLDVSGANVLTF. The CDR3 DNA reads as TGCGCCAGCAGACTCGACGTCTCTGGGGCCAACGTCCTGACTTTC. Full variable domain (remainder filled in from reference TRBV5-1 and TRBJ2-6): KAGVTQTPRYLIKTRGQQVTLSCSPISGHRSVSWYQQTPGQGLQFLFEYFSETQRNKGNFPGRFSGRQFSNSRSEMNVSTLELGDSALYLCASRLDVSGANVLTFGAGSRLTVL.